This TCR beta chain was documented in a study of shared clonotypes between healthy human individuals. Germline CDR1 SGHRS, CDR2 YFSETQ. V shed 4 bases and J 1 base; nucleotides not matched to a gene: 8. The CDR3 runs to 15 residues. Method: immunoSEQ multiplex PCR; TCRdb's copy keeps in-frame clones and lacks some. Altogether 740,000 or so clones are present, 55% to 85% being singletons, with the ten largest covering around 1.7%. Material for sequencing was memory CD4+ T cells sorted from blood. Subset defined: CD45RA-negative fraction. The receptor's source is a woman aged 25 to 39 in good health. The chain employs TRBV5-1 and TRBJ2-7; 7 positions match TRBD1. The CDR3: CASSTGQPTSYEQYF. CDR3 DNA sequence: TGCGCCAGCAGCACGGGACAGCCCACGTCCTACGAGCAGTACTTC. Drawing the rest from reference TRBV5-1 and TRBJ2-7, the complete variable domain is KAGVTQTPRYLIKTRGQQVTLSCSPISGHRSVSWYQQTPGQGLQFLFEYFSETQRNKGNFPGRFSGRQFSNSRSEMNVSTLELGDSALYLCASSTGQPTSYEQYFGPGTRLTVT.